This T cell receptor beta chain is drawn from a study of breast tumors, draining lymph nodes, adjacent tissues. The lymph nodes were axillary draining lymph nodes from breast cancer patients. TCRdb redid the calling of the multiplex PCR reads with MiXCR, one entry per CDR3 protein. The sample holds roughly 100,000 distinct CDR3 sequences, roughly 29% seen once. This CDR3 is built from 12 residues. Germline V CDR1 and CDR2: SQVTM, ANQGSEA. Trimming stripped 5 bases from V and 6 bases from J, with 14 bases between. Findings of the study overall: Data only fit, rather than demonstrated, lymph node origin of most tumor T cells.

This clonotype was found many times. Its antigen is unidentified. Specimen: axillary lymph node tissue. This clonotype was sampled from a female donor with breast cancer. Some clones in this sample may be carry-over from other donors' samples. This chain uses TRBV29-1 with TRBJ2-7, with D possibly being TRBD1 or TRBD2 (5 bases each). This chain's CDR3 is CSVWGSAGEQYF. Here the CDR3 DNA reads TGCAGCGTTTGGGGGTCGGCCGGCGAGCAGTACTTC.